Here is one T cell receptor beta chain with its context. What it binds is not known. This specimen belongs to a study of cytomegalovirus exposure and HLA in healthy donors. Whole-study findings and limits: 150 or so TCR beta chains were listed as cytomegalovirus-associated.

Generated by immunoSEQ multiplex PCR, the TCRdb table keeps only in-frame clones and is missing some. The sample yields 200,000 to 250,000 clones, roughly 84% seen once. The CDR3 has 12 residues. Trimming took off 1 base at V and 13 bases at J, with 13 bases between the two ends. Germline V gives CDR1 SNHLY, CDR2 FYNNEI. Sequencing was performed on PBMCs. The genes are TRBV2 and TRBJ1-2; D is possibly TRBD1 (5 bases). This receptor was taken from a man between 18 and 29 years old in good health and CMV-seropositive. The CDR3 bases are TGTGCCAGCAGTGAAGGCGCAGGGTCGGCCACCTTC. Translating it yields CASSEGAGSATF.